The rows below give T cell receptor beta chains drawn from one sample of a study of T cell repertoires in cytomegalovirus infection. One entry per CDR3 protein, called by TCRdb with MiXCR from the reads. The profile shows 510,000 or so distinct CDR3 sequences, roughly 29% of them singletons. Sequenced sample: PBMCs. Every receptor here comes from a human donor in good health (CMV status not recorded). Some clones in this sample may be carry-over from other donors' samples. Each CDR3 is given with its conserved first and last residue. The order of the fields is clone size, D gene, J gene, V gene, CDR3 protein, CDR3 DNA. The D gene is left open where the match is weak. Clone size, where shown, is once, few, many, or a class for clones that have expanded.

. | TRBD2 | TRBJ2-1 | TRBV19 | CASSPTSGSGEQFF | TGTGCCAGTAGTCCTACTAGCGGGAGTGGTGAGCAGTTCTTC
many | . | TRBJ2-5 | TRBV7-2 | CASSLDVGGETQYF | TGTGCCAGCAGCTTAGATGTCGGGGGAGAGACCCAGTACTTC
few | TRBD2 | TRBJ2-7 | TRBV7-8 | CASSLAGFSGYEQYF | TGTGCCAGCAGCTTAGCGGGGTTTAGCGGGTACGAGCAGTACTTC
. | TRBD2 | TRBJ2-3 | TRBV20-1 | CSAPMTSGGMGDTQYF | TGCAGTGCCCCGATGACTAGCGGGGGAATGGGAGATACGCAGTATTTT
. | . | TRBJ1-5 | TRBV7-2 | CASSPGGSGQPQHF | TGTGCCAGCAGCCCCGGTGGGAGTGGTCAGCCCCAGCATTTT
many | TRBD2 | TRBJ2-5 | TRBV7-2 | CASSLVGSGGQETQYF | TGTGCCAGCAGCTTAGTGGGTAGCGGGGGCCAAGAGACCCAGTACTTC
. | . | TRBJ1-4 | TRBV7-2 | CASSKDSLQRLFF | TGTGCCAGCAGCAAGGACAGCCTCCAGAGACTGTTTTTT
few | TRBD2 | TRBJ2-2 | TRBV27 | CASRSSGRRNTGELFF | TGTGCCAGCAGAAGTAGCGGGAGAAGGAACACCGGGGAGCTGTTTTTT
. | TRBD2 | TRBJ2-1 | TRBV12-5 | CASGISGRFYNEQFF | TGTGCTAGTGGTATTAGCGGGAGATTTTACAATGAGCAGTTCTTC
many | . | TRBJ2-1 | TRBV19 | CASRAGEIKFF | TGTGCCAGTAGGGCAGGGGAGATCAAGTTCTTC
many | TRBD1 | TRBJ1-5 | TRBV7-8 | CASSLGDSSNQPQHF | TGTGCCAGCAGCTTAGGGGACAGCAGCAATCAGCCCCAGCATTTT
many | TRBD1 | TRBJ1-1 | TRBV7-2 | CASSSRQGRETAFF | TGTGCCAGCAGCTCCCGACAGGGAAGGGAGACGGCTTTCTTT
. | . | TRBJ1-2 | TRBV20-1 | CSARLTYGYTF | TGCAGTGCTAGGTTAACCTATGGCTACACCTTC
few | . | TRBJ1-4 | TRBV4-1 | CASSQAVVEKLFF | TGCGCCAGCAGCCAAGCGGTAGTAGAAAAACTGTTTTTT
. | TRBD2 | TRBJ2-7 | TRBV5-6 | CASSRTSFEQYF | TGTGCCAGCAGCCGGACTAGTTTCGAGCAGTACTTC
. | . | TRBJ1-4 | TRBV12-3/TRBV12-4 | CASSFPGVNEKLFF | TGTGCCAGCAGTTTCCCAGGGGTTAATGAAAAACTGTTTTTT
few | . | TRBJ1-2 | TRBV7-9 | CASAPGTEFSSYGYTF | TGTGCCAGCGCACCCGGGACCGAATTTTCCTCCTATGGCTACACCTTC
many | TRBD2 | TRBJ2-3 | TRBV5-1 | CASSPGLVSTDTQYF | TGCGCCAGCAGCCCCGGACTAGTGAGCACAGATACGCAGTATTTT
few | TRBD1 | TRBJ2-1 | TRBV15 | CATSRPQGVTYNEQFF | TGTGCCACCAGCAGGCCACAGGGGGTAACCTACAATGAGCAGTTCTTC
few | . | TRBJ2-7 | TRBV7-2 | CASSLLAGSYEQYF | TGTGCCAGCAGCTTACTAGCCGGCTCCTACGAGCAGTACTTC
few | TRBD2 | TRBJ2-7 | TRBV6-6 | CASPRGSGRESSYEQYF | TGTGCCAGCCCTAGGGGTAGCGGGAGGGAGAGCTCCTACGAGCAGTACTTC
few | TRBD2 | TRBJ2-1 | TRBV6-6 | CASSSISRASGSSYNEQFF | TGTGCCAGCAGTTCCATCTCAAGAGCTAGCGGAAGCTCCTACAATGAGCAGTTCTTC
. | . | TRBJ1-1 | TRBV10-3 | CAIRSDRVMNTEAFF | TGTGCCATCAGGAGTGACCGGGTTATGAACACTGAAGCTTTCTTT
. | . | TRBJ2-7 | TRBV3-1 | CASSQPGASGSYEQYF | TGTGCCAGCAGCCAACCGGGGGCTAGCGGATCCTACGAGCAGTACTTC
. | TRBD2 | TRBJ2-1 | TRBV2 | CASSMEGLVIYNEQFF | TGTGCCAGCTCTATGGAGGGACTAGTCATATACAATGAGCAGTTCTTC
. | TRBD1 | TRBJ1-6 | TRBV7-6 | CASRPTGADNSPLHF | TGTGCCAGCAGACCCACAGGGGCGGATAATTCACCCCTCCACTTT
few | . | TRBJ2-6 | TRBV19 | CASSTRLGANVLTF | TGTGCCAGTAGTACTAGACTCGGGGCCAACGTCCTGACTTTC
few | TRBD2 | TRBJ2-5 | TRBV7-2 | CASSPERLAGLETQYF | TGTGCCAGCAGCCCCGAGAGACTAGCGGGACTGGAGACCCAGTACTTC
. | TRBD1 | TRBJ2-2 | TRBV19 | CASSIGQGANTGELFF | TGTGCCAGTAGTATAGGTCAGGGGGCGAACACCGGGGAGCTGTTTTTT
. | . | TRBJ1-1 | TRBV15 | CATSRDLGPMNTEAFF | TGTGCCACCAGCAGAGATCTGGGGCCCATGAACACTGAAGCTTTCTTT
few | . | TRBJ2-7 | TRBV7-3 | CASSLTGAGIHEQYF | TGTGCCAGCAGCTTAACAGGGGCAGGGATCCACGAGCAGTACTTC
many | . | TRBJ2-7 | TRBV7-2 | CASSYGRYYEQYF | TGTGCCAGCAGTTATGGACGATACTACGAGCAGTACTTC
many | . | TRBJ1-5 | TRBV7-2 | CASSFLGAGDQPQHF | TGTGCCAGCAGCTTCCTTGGGGCAGGAGATCAGCCCCAGCATTTT
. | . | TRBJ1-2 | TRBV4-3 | CASSRGFDRGYTF | TGCGCCAGCAGCCGAGGTTTCGACCGTGGCTACACCTTC
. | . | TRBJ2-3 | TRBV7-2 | CASGRVPDTQYF | TGTGCCAGCGGTAGGGTGCCAGATACGCAGTATTTT
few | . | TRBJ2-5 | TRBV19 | CASSIGGRAYQETQYF | TGTGCCAGTAGTATAGGTGGCAGGGCGTACCAAGAGACCCAGTACTTC